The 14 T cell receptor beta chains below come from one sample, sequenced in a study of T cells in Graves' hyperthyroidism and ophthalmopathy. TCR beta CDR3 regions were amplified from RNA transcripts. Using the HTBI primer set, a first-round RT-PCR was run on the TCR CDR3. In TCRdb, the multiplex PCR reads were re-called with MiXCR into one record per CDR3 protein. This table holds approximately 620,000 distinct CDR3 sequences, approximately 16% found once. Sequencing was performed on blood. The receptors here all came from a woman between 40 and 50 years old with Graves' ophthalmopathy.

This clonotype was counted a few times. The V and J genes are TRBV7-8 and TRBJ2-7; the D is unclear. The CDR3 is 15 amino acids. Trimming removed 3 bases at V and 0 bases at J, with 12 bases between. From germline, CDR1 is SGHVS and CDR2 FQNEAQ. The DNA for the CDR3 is TGTGCCAGCAGCTTGAAGGGATCGAGCTCCTACGAGCAGTACTTC. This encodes CASSLKGSSSYEQYF. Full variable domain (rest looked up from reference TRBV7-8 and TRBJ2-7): GAGVSQSPRYKVAKRGQDVALRCDPISGHVSLFWYQQALGQGPEFLTYFQNEAQLDKSGLPSDRFFAERPEGSVSTLKIQRTQQEDSAVYLCASSLKGSSSYEQYFGPGTRLTVT.

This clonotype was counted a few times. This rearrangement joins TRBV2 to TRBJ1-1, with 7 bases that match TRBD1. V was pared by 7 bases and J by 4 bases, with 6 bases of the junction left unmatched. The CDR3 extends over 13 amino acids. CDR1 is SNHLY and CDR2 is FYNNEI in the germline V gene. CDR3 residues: CASKETGRTEAFF. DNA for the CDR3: TGTGCCAGCAAGGAGACAGGGCGCACTGAAGCTTTCTTT. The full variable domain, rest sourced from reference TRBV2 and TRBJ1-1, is EPEVTQTPSHQVTQMGQEVILRCVPISNHLYFYWYRQILGQKVEFLVSFYNNEISEKSEIFDDQFSVERPDGSNFTLKIRSTKLEDSAMYFCASKETGRTEAFFGQGTRLTVV.

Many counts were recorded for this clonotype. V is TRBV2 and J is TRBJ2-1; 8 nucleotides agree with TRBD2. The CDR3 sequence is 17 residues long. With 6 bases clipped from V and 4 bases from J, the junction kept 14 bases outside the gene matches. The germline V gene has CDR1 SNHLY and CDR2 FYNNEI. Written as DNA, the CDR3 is TGTGCCAGCAGGACGTCGAGCGGGAGTAGTGTGTACAATGAGCAGTTCTTC. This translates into CASRTSSGSSVYNEQFF.

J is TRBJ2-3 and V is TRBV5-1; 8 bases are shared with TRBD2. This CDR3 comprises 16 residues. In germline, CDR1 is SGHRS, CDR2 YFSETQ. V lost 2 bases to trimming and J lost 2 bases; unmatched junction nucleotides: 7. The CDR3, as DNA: TGCGCCAGCAGCTTATTGACTAGCGAGCTCACAGATACGCAGTATTTT. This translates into CASSLLTSELTDTQYF.

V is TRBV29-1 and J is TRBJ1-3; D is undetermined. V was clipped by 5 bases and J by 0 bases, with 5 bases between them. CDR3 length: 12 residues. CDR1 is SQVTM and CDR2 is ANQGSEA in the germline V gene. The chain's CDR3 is CSVTVSGNTIYF. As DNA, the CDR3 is TGCAGCGTTACAGTCTCTGGAAACACCATATATTTT.

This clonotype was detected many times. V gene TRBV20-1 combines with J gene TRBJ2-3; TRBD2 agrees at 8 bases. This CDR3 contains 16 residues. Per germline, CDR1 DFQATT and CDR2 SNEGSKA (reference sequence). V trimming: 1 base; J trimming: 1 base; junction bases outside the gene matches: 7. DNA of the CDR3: TGCAGTGCTAGAGGTGGGCTAGCGGGTGGCACAGATACGCAGTATTTT. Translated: CSARGGLAGGTDTQYF.

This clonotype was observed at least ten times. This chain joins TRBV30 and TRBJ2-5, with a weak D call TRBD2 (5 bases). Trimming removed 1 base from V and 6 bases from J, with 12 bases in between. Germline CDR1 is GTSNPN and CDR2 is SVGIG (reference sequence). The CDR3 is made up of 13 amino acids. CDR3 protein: CAWSGGRRKTQYF. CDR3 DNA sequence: TGTGCCTGGAGTGGAGGCCGGAGGAAGACCCAGTACTTC.

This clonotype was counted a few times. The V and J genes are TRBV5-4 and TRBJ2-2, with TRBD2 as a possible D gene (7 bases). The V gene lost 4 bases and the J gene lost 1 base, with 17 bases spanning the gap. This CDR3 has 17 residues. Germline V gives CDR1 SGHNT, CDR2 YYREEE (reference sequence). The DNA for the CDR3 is TGTGCCAGCAGCCCAGGAGGGGGGGGGCTGAACACCGGGGAGCTGTTTTTT. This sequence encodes CASSPGGGGLNTGELFF.

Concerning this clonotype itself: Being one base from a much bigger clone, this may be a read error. CDR3 residues: CVSSDNGLIGYEQYF. The DNA of the CDR3 is TGTGTCAGCAGTGACAATGGGCTGATAGGTTACGAGCAGTACTTC. The rearrangement uses TRBV2 and TRBJ2-7, with unresolved D. Germline V CDR1 and CDR2: SNHLY, FYNNEI. CDR3 length equals 15 residues.

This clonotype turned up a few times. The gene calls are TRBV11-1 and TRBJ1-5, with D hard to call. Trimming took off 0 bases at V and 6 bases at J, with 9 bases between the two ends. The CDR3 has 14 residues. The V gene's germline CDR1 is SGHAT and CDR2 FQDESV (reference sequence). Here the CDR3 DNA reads TGTGCCAGCAGCTTAGCGGGAGGGTTTCAGCCCCAGCATTTT. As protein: CASSLAGGFQPQHF.

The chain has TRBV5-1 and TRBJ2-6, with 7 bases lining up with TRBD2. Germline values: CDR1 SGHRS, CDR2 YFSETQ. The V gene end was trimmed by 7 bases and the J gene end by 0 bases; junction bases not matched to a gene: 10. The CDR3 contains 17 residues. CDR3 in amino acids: CASGPQGGISGANVLTF. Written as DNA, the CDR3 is TGCGCCAGCGGTCCGCAGGGAGGGATCTCTGGGGCCAACGTCCTGACTTTC.

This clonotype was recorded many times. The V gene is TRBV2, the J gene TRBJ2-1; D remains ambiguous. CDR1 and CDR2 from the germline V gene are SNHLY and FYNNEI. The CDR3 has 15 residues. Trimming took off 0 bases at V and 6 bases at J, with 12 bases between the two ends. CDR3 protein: CASSEARGALNEQFF. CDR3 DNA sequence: TGTGCCAGCAGTGAAGCGCGAGGCGCCCTCAATGAGCAGTTCTTC.

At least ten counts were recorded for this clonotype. The CDR3, as DNA: TGTGCCAGCAGCTTAGTAACCCAAGAGACCCAGTACTTC. This codes for CASSLVTQETQYF. The chain links TRBV11-2 to TRBJ2-5; no reliable D call. V lost 1 base and J 1 base, leaving 4 bases between the germline ends. Germline V lookup: CDR1 SGHAT, CDR2 FQNNGV. The CDR3 covers 13 residues.

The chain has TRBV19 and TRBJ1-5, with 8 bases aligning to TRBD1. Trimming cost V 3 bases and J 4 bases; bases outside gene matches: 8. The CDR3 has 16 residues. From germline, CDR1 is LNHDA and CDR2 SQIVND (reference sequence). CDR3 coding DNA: TGTGCCAGTAGTATGGGTACAGGGGGTAGAAATCAGCCCCAGCATTTT. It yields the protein CASSMGTGGRNQPQHF. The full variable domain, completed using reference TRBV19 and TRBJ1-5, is DGGITQSPKYLFRKEGQNVTLSCEQNLNHDAMYWYRQDPGQGLRLIYYSQIVNDFQKGDIAEGYSVSREKKESFPLTVTSAQKNPTAFYLCASSMGTGGRNQPQHFGDGTRLSIL.